This passage covers 3 T cell receptor beta chains from one sample sequenced in a study of T cell changes during pregnancy in multiple sclerosis. Method: immunoSEQ multiplex PCR; TCRdb's copy keeps in-frame clones and lacks some. This sample yields tens of thousands of clones, of which around nine tenths are seen a single time; approximately 0.49% belongs to the top ten. The starting material was CD4+ T cells from peripheral blood mononuclear cells, obtained in the first trimester of pregnancy. The receptors stem from a female donor in good health, enrolled as a control in a pregnancy study.

The rearrangement joins TRBV18 to TRBJ1-3; 8 bases map to TRBD1. Germline trimming cut 4 bases from V and 4 bases from J; bases unmatched to any gene: 3. The CDR3 spans 14 residues. CDR1 KGHSH and CDR2 LQKENI come from the germline V gene. CDR3 protein: CASSRDRKGNTIYF. Here the CDR3 DNA reads TGTGCCAGCTCACGGGACAGGAAGGGAAACACCATATATTTT.

The chain recombines TRBV4-2 with TRBJ2-5, with 7 bases identical to TRBD1. Judging by the DNA end, TRBJ2-7 fits better; the J call may be wrong. The germline V gene has CDR1 LGHNA and CDR2 YNFKEQ. This CDR3 contains 14 residues. The CDR3 nucleotides read TGTGCCAGCAGCCAACCCGGGACAGTCTACGAGCAGTACTTC. Translated: CASSQPGTVYEQYF.

The rearrangement links TRBV19 to TRBJ1-1; 7 positions match TRBD1. The germline gives CDR1 LNHDA, CDR2 SQIVND (reference sequence). V lost 7 bases and J lost 0; bases outside the gene matches: 8. CDR3 length: 15 residues. CDR3 amino acids: CASIRDSNLNTEAFF. The CDR3 bases are TGTGCCAGTATCCGGGACAGCAATTTGAACACTGAAGCTTTCTTT. Full variable domain (missing parts from reference TRBV19 and TRBJ1-1): DGGITQSPKYLFRKEGQNVTLSCEQNLNHDAMYWYRQDPGQGLRLIYYSQIVNDFQKGDIAEGYSVSREKKESFPLTVTSAQKNPTAFYLCASIRDSNLNTEAFFGQGTRLTVV.